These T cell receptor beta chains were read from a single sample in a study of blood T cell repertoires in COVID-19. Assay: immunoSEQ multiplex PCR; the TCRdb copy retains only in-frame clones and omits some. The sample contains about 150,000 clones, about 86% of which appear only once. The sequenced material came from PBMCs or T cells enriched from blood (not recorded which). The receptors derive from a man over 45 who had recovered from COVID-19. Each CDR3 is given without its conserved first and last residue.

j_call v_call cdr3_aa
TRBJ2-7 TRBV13 ASSRGQGVSSYEQY
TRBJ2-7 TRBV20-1 SALFPPEQY
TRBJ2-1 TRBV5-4 ASSLVRANEQF
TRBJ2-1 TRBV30 AWSGSPYYNEQF
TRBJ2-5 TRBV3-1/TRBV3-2 ASSQEDHGRAASGTPGTQY
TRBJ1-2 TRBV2 ASSEDKGGYGYT
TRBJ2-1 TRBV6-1 ASSEGRLAEEQF
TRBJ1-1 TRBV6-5 ASSTRKGPAGEAF
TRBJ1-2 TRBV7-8 ASSLRDRGVKGYT
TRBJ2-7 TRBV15 ATSREGGSYEQY
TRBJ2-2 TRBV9 ASSVQQGAPTANTGELF
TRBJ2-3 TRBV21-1 ASSGGAVNRITDTQY
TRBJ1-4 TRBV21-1 ASSKQGGGEKLF
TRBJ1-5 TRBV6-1 ASSDAAGQPQH
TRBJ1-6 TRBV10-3 AISESGRNNSPLH
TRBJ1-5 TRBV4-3 ASSRTQGQPQH
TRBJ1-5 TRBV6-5 ASSPGQWIWPQH
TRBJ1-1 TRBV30 AWKLRGFSTEAF
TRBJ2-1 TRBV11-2 ASKGSAGGNYNEQF
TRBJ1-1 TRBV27 ASSFGLNTEAF
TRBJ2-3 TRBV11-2 ATNLQGEADTQY